This is a list of T cell receptor beta chains from one sample in a study of early T cells in non-severe SARS-CoV-2 infection. Using its own MiXCR run on the 5' RACE reads, TCRdb lists one record per CDR3 protein. Of tens of thousands of distinct CDR3 sequences detected, around 5.7% appear once; the ten largest clones hold around 12%. Sequencing used whole blood. These receptors originate from an adult who was a healthcare worker with PCR-confirmed SARS-CoV-2 infection or an uninfected control (not recorded which). The CDR3 runs from the conserved cysteine through the conserved F or W. The D gene is left open where the match is weak. Not all rows give a size; the values are once, few, many and, for expanded clones, a class.

CDR3aa | CDR3nt | v_gene | d_gene | j_gene | abundance
CASSSRGGRLRETQYF | TGTGCCAGCAGTTCCCGGGGGGGCCGTTTGAGAGAGACCCAGTACTTC | TRBV28 | TRBD2 | TRBJ2-5 | many
CSAGTDTQYF | TGCAGCGCCGGGACAGATACGCAGTATTTT | TRBV29-1 | - | TRBJ2-3 | -
CASSQADRAVYYEQYF | TGTGCCAGCAGCCAAGCAGACAGGGCGGTTTACTACGAGCAGTACTTC | TRBV3-1 | TRBD1 | TRBJ2-7 | many
CAWSVQGEKLFF | TGTGCCTGGAGTGTACAGGGCGAAAAACTGTTTTTT | TRBV30 | - | TRBJ1-4 | many
CASSLAREDEQYF | TGTGCCAGCAGCTTAGCCAGGGAGGACGAGCAGTACTTC | TRBV5-4 | - | TRBJ2-7 | -
CASSQDASGFSHEQYF | TGTGCCAGCAGCCAAGATGCAAGCGGCTTTTCCCACGAGCAGTACTTC | TRBV3-1 | - | TRBJ2-7 | -
CASSTDSYEQYF | TGTGCCAGCAGCACCGACAGCTACGAGCAGTACTTC | TRBV12-3/TRBV12-4 | - | TRBJ2-7 | many
CASSLTGANVLTF | TGTGCCAGCAGCTTAACTGGGGCCAACGTCCTGACTTTC | TRBV7-9 | - | TRBJ2-6 | many
CASSPPGGGQYSYNEQFF | TGTGCCAGCAGCCCCCCCGGGGGGGGCCAATACTCCTACAATGAGCAGTTCTTC | TRBV12-3/TRBV12-4 | TRBD2 | TRBJ2-1 | few
CASSESGGLEQYF | TGCGCCAGCAGTGAGTCGGGGGGACTCGAGCAGTACTTC | TRBV10-1 | - | TRBJ2-7 | many
CASSQETGGSEAFF | TGTGCCAGCAGCCAAGAGACAGGGGGCTCTGAAGCTTTCTTT | TRBV7-6 | TRBD1 | TRBJ1-1 | many
CASSHGSWAREQYF | TGTGCCAGCAGCCACGGCAGTTGGGCCCGGGAGCAGTACTTC | TRBV3-1 | - | TRBJ2-7 | many
CASSQEVNRGAGEKLFF | TGTGCCAGCAGCCAAGAGGTGAATCGGGGTGCTGGTGAAAAACTGTTTTTT | TRBV4-2 | - | TRBJ1-4 | few
CASSLYTSGDYNEQFF | TGTGCCAGCAGTTTATACACTAGCGGGGACTACAATGAGCAGTTCTTC | TRBV28 | TRBD2 | TRBJ2-1 | many
CASSLGLAGLYTDTQYF | TGTGCCAGCAGCTTAGGACTAGCGGGCCTGTACACAGATACGCAGTATTTT | TRBV7-2 | TRBD2 | TRBJ2-3 | few
CATPPRETQYF | TGTGCCACTCCCCCGCGGGAGACCCAGTACTTC | TRBV24-1 | - | TRBJ2-5 | few
CASSLVDSGQETQYF | TGTGCCAGCAGCTTAGTGGACAGTGGACAAGAGACCCAGTACTTC | TRBV7-6 | - | TRBJ2-5 | -
CSARFQAQETQYF | TGCAGTGCTAGGTTTCAGGCCCAAGAGACCCAGTACTTC | TRBV20-1 | - | TRBJ2-5 | many
CASHQGELDTQYF | TGTGCCAGCCATCAGGGGGAATTAGATACGCAGTATTTT | TRBV11-2 | TRBD1 | TRBJ2-3 | -
CAIKRGSEDTQYF | TGTGCCATCAAAAGGGGGAGTGAGGATACGCAGTATTTT | TRBV10-3 | - | TRBJ2-3 | many
CASCSTQARNTEAFF | TGTGCCAGCTGCTCCACACAGGCGCGGAACACTGAAGCTTTCTTT | TRBV27 | - | TRBJ1-1 | few
CASRDAGSDYEQYF | TGTGCCAGCAGGGACGCAGGGTCGGACTACGAGCAGTACTTC | TRBV7-9 | - | TRBJ2-7 | -